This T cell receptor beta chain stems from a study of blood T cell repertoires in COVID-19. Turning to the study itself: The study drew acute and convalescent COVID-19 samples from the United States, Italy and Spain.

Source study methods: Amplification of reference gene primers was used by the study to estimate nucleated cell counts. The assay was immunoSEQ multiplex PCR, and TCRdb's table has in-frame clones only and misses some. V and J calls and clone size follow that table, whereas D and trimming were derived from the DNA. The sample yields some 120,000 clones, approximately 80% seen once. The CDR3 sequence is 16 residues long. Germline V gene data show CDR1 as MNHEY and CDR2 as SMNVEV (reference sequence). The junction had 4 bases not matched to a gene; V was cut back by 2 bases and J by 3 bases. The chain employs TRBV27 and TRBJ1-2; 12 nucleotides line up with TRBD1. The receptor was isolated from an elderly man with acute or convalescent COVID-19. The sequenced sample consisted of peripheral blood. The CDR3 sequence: CASSLRGQGAHYGYTF. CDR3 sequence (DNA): TGTGCCAGCAGTTTACGGGGACAGGGGGCTCACTATGGCTACACCTTC.